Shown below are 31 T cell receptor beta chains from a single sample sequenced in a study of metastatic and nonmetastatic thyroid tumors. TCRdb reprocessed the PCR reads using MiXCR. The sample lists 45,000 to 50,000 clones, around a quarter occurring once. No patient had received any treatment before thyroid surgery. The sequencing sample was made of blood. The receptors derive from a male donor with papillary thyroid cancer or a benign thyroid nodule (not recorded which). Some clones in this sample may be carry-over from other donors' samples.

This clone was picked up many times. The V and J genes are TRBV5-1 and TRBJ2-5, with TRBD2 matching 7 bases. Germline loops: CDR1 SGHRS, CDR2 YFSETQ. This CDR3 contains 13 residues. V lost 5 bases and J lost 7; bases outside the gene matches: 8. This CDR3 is CASRPLPGGTQYF. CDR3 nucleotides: TGCGCCAGCAGACCTCTCCCGGGAGGGACCCAGTACTTC.

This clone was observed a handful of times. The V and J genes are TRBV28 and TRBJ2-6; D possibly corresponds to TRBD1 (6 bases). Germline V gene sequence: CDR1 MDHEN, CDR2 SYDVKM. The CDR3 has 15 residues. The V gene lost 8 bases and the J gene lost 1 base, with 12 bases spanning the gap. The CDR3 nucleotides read TGTGCCAGCCGCGAAAGGGGGTCTGGGGCCAACGTCCTGACTTTC. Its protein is CASRERGSGANVLTF.

CDR3 coding DNA: TGTGCCAGCAGCTTATCGCCGGGTTTTACCTACGAGCAGTACTTC. Protein sequence: CASSLSPGFTYEQYF. The chain is built from TRBV11-3 and TRBJ2-7, with D unclear. The CDR3 has 15 amino acids. The ends were cut back, 2 bases at V and 2 bases at J, with 13 bases in the middle. CDR1 and CDR2 (germline): SGHNT, YENEEA.

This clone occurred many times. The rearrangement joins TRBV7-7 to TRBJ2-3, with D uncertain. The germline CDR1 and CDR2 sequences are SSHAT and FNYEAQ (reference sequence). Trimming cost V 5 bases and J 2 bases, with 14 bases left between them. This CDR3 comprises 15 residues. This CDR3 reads CASSPTILDTDTQYF. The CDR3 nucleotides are TGTGCCAGCAGCCCTACGATACTGGACACAGATACGCAGTATTTT.

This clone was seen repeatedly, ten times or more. The CDR3, as DNA: TGTGCCATCATGAGCGGGACGGAGTCCTACGAGCAGTACTTC. It yields the protein CAIMSGTESYEQYF. The genes are TRBV10-3 and TRBJ2-7; 7 positions match TRBD2. The V segment lost 7 bases and the J segment 1 base; nucleotides outside the gene matches: 7. The CDR3 runs to 14 residues. Germline values: CDR1 ENHRY, CDR2 SYGVKD.

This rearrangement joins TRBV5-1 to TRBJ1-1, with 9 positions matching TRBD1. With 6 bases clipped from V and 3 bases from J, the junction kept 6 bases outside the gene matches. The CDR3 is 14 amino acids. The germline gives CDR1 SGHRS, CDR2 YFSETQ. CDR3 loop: CASKFRTGDTEAFF. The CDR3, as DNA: TGCGCCAGCAAGTTCCGGACAGGGGACACTGAAGCTTTCTTT. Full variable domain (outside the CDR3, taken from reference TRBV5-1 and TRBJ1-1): KAGVTQTPRYLIKTRGQQVTLSCSPISGHRSVSWYQQTPGQGLQFLFEYFSETQRNKGNFPGRFSGRQFSNSRSEMNVSTLELGDSALYLCASKFRTGDTEAFFGQGTRLTVV.

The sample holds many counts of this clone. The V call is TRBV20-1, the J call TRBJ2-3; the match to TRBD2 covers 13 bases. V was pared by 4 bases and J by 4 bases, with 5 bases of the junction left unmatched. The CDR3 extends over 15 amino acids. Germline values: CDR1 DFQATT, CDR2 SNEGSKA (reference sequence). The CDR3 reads CSATRLAGGSDTQYF. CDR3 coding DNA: TGCAGTGCTACCCGACTAGCGGGAGGCTCAGATACGCAGTATTTT.

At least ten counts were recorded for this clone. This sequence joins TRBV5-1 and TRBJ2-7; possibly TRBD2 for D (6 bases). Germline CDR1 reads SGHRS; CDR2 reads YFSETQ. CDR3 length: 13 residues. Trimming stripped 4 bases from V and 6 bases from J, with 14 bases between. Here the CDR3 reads CASSPGPAGEQYF. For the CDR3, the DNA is TGCGCCAGCAGCCCGGGACCAGCGGGCGAGCAGTACTTC.

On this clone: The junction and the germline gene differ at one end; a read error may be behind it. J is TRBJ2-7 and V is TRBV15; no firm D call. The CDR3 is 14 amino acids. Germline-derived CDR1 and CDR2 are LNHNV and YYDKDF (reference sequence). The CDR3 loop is CAASRDPDLYEQYF. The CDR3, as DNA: TGTGCCGCCAGCAGAGATCCGGACCTCTACGAGCAGTACTTC.

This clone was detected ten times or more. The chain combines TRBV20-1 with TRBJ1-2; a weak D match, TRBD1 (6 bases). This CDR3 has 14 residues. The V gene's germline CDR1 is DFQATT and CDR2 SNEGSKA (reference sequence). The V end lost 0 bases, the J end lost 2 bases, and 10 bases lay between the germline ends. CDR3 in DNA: TGCAGTGCTAGAGATTGGGGGGGCAACTATGGCTACACCTTC. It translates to CSARDWGGNYGYTF.

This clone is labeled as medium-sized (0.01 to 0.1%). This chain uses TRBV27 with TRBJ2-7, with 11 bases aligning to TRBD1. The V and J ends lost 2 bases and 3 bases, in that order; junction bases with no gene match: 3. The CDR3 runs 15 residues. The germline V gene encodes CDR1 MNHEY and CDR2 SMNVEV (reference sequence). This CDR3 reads CASSLGQGANYEQYF. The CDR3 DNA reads TGTGCCAGCAGTTTAGGACAGGGGGCAAACTACGAGCAGTACTTC.

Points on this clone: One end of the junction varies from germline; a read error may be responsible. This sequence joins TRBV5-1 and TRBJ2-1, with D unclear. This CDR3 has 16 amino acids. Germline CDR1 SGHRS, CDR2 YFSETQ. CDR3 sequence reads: CSSSLGFATSYNEQFF. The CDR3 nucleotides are TGCTCCAGCAGCTTGGGATTCGCGACTTCCTACAATGAGCAGTTCTTC.

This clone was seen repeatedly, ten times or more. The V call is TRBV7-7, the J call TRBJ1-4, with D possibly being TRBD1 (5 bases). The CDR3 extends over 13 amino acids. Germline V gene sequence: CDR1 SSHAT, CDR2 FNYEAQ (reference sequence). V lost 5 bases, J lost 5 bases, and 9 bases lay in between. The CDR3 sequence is CASSKGQNEKLFF. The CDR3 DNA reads TGTGCCAGCAGCAAGGGGCAAAATGAAAAACTGTTTTTT.

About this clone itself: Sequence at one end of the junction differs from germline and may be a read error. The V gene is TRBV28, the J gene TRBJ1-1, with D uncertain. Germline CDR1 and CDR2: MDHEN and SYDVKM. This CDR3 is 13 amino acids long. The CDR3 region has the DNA TGCGCCAGCAGCCCCCTGACATACACTGAAGCTTCCTTT. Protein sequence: CASSPLTYTEASF.

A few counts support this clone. CDR3 sequence reads: CASSPQQGALTEAFF. DNA for the CDR3: TGTGCCAGCAGTCCCCAACAGGGGGCGTTGACTGAAGCTTTCTTT. J is TRBJ1-1 and V is TRBV27; 9 bases align to TRBD1. With V trimmed by 5 bases and J by 5 bases, 9 bases remained unmatched. The germline V gene has CDR1 MNHEY and CDR2 SMNVEV (reference sequence). The CDR3 extends over 15 amino acids.

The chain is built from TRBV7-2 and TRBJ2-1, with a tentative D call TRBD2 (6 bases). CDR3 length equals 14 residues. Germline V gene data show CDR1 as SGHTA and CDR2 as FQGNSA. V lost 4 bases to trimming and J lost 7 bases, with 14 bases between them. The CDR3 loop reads CASSYYVEGNEQFF. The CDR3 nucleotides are TGTGCCAGCAGCTATTACGTGGAGGGTAATGAGCAGTTCTTC. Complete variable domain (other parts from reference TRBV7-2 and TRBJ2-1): GAGVSQSPSNKVTEKGKDVELRCDPISGHTALYWYRQSLGQGLEFLIYFQGNSAPDKSGLPSDRFSAERTGGSVSTLTIQRTQQEDSAVYLCASSYYVEGNEQFFGPGTRLTVL.

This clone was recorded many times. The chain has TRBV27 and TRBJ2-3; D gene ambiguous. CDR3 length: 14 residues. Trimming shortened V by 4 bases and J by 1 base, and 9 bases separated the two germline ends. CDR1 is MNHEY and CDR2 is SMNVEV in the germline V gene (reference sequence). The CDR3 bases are TGTGCCAGCAGTTCTTCCCTTGGCACAGATACGCAGTATTTT. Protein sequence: CASSSSLGTDTQYF.

The CDR3 here is CASSWPDSVSEATGGEQYF. CDR3 in DNA: TGCGCCAGCAGCTGGCCCGACTCAGTGAGCGAGGCCACTGGGGGTGAGCAGTACTTC. The V gene is TRBV5-1, the J gene TRBJ2-7, with D perhaps matching TRBD1 or TRBD2 (5 bases each). The CDR3 loop spans 19 amino acids. V was cut by 3 bases and J by 7 bases, with 32 bases left in between. Germline-derived CDR1 and CDR2 are SGHRS and YFSETQ.

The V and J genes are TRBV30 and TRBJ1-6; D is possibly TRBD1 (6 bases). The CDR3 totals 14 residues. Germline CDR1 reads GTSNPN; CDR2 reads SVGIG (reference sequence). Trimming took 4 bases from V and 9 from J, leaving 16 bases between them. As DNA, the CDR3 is TGTGCCTGGACTAAGGACAGCTGGACTTCACCCCTCCACTTT. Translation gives CAWTKDSWTSPLHF.

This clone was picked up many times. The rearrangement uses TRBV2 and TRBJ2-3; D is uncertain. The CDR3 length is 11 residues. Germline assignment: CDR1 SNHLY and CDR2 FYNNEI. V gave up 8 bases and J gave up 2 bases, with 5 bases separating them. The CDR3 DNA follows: TGTGCCAGCGGATACACAGATACGCAGTATTTT. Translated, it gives CASGYTDTQYF.

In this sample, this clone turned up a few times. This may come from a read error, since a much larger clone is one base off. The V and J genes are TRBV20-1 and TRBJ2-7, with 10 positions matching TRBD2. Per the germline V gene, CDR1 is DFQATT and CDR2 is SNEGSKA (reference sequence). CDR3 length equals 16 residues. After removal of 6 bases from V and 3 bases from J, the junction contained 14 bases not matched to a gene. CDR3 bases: TGCAGTGCGACACCATCTCTACTAGCGGGATTCTACGAGCAGTACTTC. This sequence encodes CSATPSLLAGFYEQYF.

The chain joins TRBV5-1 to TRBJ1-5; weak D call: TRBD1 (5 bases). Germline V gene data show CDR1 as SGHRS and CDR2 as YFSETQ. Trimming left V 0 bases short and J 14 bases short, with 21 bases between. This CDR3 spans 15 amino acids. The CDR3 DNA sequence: TGCGCCAGCAGCTTGGATGGGGCAGGAGGGAAGACCAAGCATTTT. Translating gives CASSLDGAGGKTKHF.

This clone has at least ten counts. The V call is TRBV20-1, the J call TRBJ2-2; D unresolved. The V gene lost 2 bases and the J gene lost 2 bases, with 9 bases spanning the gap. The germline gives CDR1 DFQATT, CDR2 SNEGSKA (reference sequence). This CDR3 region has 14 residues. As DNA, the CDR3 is TGCAGTGCTAGACGTGGGTCTAACACCGGGGAGCTGTTTTTT. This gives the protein CSARRGSNTGELFF.

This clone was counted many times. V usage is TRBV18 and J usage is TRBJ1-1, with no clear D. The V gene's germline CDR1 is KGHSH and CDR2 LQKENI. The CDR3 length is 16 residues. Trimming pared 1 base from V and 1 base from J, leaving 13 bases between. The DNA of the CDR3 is TGTGCCAGCTCACCACAACTCAGGACGGAGAACACTGAAGCTTTCTTT. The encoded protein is CASSPQLRTENTEAFF.

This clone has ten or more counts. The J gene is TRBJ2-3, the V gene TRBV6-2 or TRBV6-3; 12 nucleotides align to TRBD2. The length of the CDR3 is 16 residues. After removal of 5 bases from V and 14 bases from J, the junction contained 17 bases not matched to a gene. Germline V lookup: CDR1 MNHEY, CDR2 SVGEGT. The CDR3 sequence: CASSGGTSGYPGSGYF. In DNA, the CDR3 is TGTGCCAGCAGTGGGGGGACTAGCGGGTACCCCGGTTCGGGGTATTTT.

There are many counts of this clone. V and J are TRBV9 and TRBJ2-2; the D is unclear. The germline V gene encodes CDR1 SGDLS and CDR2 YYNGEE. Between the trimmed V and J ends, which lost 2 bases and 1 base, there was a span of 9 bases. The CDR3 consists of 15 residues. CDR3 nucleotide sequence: TGTGCCAGCAGCGTTAGTTTGAAGAACACCGGGGAGCTGTTTTTT. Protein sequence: CASSVSLKNTGELFF. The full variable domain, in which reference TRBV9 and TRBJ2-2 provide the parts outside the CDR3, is DSGVTQTPKHLITATGQRVTLRCSPRSGDLSVYWYQQSLDQGLQFLIQYYNGEERAKGNILERFSAQQFPDLHSELNLSSLELGDSALYFCASSVSLKNTGELFFGEGSRLTVL.

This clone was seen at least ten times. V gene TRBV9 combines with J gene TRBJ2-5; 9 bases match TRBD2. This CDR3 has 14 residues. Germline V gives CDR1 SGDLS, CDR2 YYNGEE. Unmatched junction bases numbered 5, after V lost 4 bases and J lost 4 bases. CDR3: CASSPGLAPETQYF. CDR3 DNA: TGTGCCAGCAGCCCGGGACTAGCCCCAGAGACCCAGTACTTC.

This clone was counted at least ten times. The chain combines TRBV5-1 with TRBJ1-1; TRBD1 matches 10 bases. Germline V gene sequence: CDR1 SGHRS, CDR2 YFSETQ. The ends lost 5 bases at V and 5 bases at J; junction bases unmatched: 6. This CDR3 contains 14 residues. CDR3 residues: CASSRWTGGTEAFF. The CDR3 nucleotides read TGCGCCAGCAGTCGTTGGACAGGGGGAACTGAAGCTTTCTTT.

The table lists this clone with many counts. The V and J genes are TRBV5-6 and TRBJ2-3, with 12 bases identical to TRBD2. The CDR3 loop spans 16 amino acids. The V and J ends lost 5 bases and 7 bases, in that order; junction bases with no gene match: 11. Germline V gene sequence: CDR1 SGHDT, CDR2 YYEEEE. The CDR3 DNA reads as TGTGCCAGCAGACTGAGGACTAGCGGGAATGGTAATACGCAGTATTTT. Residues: CASRLRTSGNGNTQYF.

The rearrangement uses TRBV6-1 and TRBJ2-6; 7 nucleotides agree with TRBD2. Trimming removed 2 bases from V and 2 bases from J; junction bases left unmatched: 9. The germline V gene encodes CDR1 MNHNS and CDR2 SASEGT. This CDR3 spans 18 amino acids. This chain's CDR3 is CASSESLAVGTGANVLTF. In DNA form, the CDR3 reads TGTGCCAGCAGTGAATCCCTAGCGGTAGGGACTGGGGCCAACGTCCTGACTTTC.

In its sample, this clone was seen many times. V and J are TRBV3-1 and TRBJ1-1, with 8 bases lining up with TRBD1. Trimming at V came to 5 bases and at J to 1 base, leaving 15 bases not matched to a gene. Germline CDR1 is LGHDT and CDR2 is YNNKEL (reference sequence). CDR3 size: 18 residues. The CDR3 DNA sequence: TGTGCCAGCAGCTTACGGTTGCCGGGACAGGCGAAGAACACTGAAGCTTTCTTT. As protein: CASSLRLPGQAKNTEAFF.